This T cell receptor (beta chain) was identified during a study of Tregs in tolerant kidney transplant recipients. Study-level findings and limits: This study did not directly address biological reproducibility. Antigen-driven expansion was suggested because donor-specific Tregs expanded more than all Tregs in tolerant patients.

V dropped 0 bases and J dropped 3; count of bases not matched to a gene: 5. CDR1 is WNHNN, CDR2 SYGVQD, per germline (reference sequence). This CDR3 is built from 16 residues. Unstimulated regulatory T cells (CD4+CD25+CD127-), CD4+CD25- non-regulatory cells, CD4 and CD8 cells were FACS-sorted from thawed PBMCs. Details on this clone: Its antigen remains unknown.

Method: immunoSEQ multiplex PCR; TCRdb's copy keeps in-frame clones and lacks some. This table has fewer than 80,000 clones, roughly nine tenths appearing once. The sequence was collected from a human donor who received a combined kidney and bone marrow transplant. The chain recombines TRBV10-1 with TRBJ1-5; TRBD1 matches at 7 bases. Sequencing was performed on CD4+ T cells from blood, taken before the transplant. This CDR3 reads CASSESMRGPNQPQHF. The CDR3 DNA follows: TGCGCCAGCAGTGAGTCGATGAGGGGGCCCAATCAGCCCCAGCATTTT.